Presented here are 6 T cell receptor beta chains from one specimen sequenced in a study of cytomegalovirus exposure and HLA in healthy donors. PCR involved 60 Vbeta and 13 Jbeta primers. Libraries were prepared by immunoSEQ multiplex PCR; TCRdb keeps only in-frame clonotypes and omits some of them. The sample carries roughly 160,000 clones, 70% to 90% recorded once. Sequencing was carried out using PBMCs. The receptors come from a man aged 25-40 years in good health and CMV-seropositive.

The V gene is TRBV9, the J gene TRBJ2-7; possible D gene TRBD1, 6 bases. CDR3 length: 14 amino acids. Looked up from germline, CDR1 is SGDLS and CDR2 is YYNGEE. Trimming cost V 3 bases and J 4 bases, with 14 bases left between them. The CDR3 loop reads CASSAGTPPYEQYF. The CDR3 DNA sequence: TGTGCCAGCAGCGCCGGGACACCTCCTTACGAGCAGTACTTC.

Comment on this clone: The junction and the germline gene differ at one end; a read error may be behind it. The chain joins TRBV5-1 to TRBJ2-7, with TRBD1 matching 7 bases. The CDR3 extends over 13 amino acids. In germline, CDR1 is SGHRS, CDR2 YFSETQ. CDR3 protein: CASSMGQSSEQYF. The CDR3 nucleotides read TGCGCCAGCAGCATGGGACAGTCCTCCGAGCAGTACTTC.

This chain connects TRBV21-1 to TRBJ2-3; the table's D call TRBD2 went unverified against the DNA. TRBV21-1 counts as a pseudogene. The CDR3 length is 16 residues. The CDR3 protein is CASLLAGGPDTDTQYF. Here the CDR3 DNA reads TGTGCCAGCTTGCTAGCGGGAGGGCCAGACACAGATACGCAGTATTTT.

The chain employs TRBV11-2 and TRBJ2-7, with D possibly being TRBD2 (5 bases). This CDR3 has 15 amino acids. The germline V gene encodes CDR1 SGHAT and CDR2 FQNNGV. V dropped 1 base and J dropped 1 base, with 11 bases sitting between them. The CDR3 sequence: CASSLGGLPSYEQYV. CDR3 nucleotides: TGTGCCAGCAGCTTAGGAGGACTTCCTTCCTACGAGCAGTACGTC.

The chain carries TRBV5-6 and TRBJ1-6; no reliable D call. The CDR3 runs 14 residues. The V gene's germline CDR1 is SGHDT and CDR2 YYEEEE. Deletions cut 2 bases from V and 7 bases from J, with 10 bases between. The CDR3 DNA is TGTGCCAGCAGCTTAATAGGAGGCAATTCACCCCTCCACTTT. It codes for CASSLIGGNSPLHF.

The V and J genes are TRBV10-3 and TRBJ1-1; D is undetermined. Between the trimmed V and J ends, which lost 0 bases and 0 bases, there was a span of 8 bases. The CDR3 extends over 15 amino acids. In germline, CDR1 is ENHRY, CDR2 SYGVKD. As DNA, the CDR3 is TGTGCCATCAGTGAGTCGGGAGGGTTGAACACTGAAGCTTTCTTT. This translates into CAISESGGLNTEAFF.